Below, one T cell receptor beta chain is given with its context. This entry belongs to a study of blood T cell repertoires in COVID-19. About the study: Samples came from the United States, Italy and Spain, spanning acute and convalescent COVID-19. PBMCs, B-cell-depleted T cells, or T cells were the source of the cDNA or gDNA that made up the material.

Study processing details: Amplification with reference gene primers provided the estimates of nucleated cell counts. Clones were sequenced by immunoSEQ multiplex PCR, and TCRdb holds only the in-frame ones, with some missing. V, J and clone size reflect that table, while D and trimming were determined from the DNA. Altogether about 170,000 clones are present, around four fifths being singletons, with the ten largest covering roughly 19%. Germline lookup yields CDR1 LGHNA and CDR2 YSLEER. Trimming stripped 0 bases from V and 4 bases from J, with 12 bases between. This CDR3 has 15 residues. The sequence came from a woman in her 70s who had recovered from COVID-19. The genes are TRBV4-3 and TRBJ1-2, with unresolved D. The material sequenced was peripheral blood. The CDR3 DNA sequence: TGCGCCAGCAGCCAAGAGGGCCCCCGGGGCTATGGCTACACCTTC. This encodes CASSQEGPRGYGYTF.